This passage covers 15 T cell receptor beta chains from one sample sequenced in a study of blood T cell repertoires in COVID-19. The table came from immunoSEQ multiplex PCR; TCRdb's copy has only in-frame clones and leaves some out. The table records 20,000 to 25,000 clones, roughly 83% of them present only once. Sequencing was carried out using peripheral blood. The origin of the receptors is a man between 65 and 85 years old with acute or convalescent COVID-19.

The chain joins TRBV4-1 to TRBJ1-1; possible D gene TRBD1, 5 bases. The CDR3 length is 20 residues. Germline V gene lookup returns CDR1 MGHRA and CDR2 YSYEKL. V was pared by 2 bases and J by 1 base, with 26 bases between. CDR3 in DNA: TGCGCCAGCAGCCAATTCCCCCCGCAAGGGGCGGAGACCCCGAACACTGAAGCTTTCTTT. Translated: CASSQFPPQGAETPNTEAFF.

The chain carries TRBV2 and TRBJ2-5, with D uncertain. Germline V gene sequence: CDR1 SNHLY, CDR2 FYNNEI. The CDR3 runs 11 residues. Deletions cut 8 bases from V and 5 bases from J, with 9 bases between. CDR3 coding DNA: TGTGCCAGCGAGGTGTGGGAGACCCAGTACTTC. Amino acid sequence: CASEVWETQYF.

The CDR3 region has the DNA TGTGCCAGCAGCTTAGGGACAGGGGGCCAGACAGATACGCAGTATTTT. It encodes CASSLGTGGQTDTQYF. This chain joins TRBV7-3 and TRBJ2-3, with TRBD1 matching over 12 bases. V shed 2 bases, J shed 3 bases, and the junction held 3 bases outside the gene matches. This CDR3 is built from 16 residues. In germline, CDR1 is SGHTA, CDR2 FQGTGA.

V usage is TRBV19 and J usage is TRBJ2-1, with 11 bases lining up with TRBD2. Losses at the gene ends were 7 bases for V and 4 bases for J; bases not matched to a gene: 9. The CDR3 contains 16 residues. Germline values: CDR1 LNHDA, CDR2 SQIVND (reference sequence). The CDR3 DNA is TGTGCCAGTACCGAATCCGGGACTAGCGGTTACAATGAGCAGTTCTTC. Translated: CASTESGTSGYNEQFF.

The rearrangement uses TRBV6-5 and TRBJ2-2, with 9 positions matching TRBD1. Germline trimming cut 2 bases from V and 5 bases from J; bases unmatched to any gene: 6. CDR1 and CDR2 (germline): MNHEY, SVGAGI. CDR3 length: 16 residues. CDR3 coding DNA: TGTGCCAGCAGTTACCTGGGACAGGGACTAACCGGGGAGCTGTTTTTT. Its protein is CASSYLGQGLTGELFF.

The rearrangement joins TRBV7-9 to TRBJ2-5; TRBD2 is a possible D gene (5 bases). CDR1 SEHNR and CDR2 FQNEAQ come from the germline V gene (reference sequence). V was clipped by 0 bases and J by 4 bases, with 6 bases between them. The CDR3 totals 13 residues. CDR3 amino acids: CASSLAGRETQYF. The DNA for the CDR3 is TGTGCCAGCAGCTTAGCGGGGAGAGAGACCCAGTACTTC.

The chain links TRBV7-2 to TRBJ1-1, with TRBD1 as a possible D gene (6 bases). Germline V CDR1 and CDR2: SGHTA, FQGNSA. The CDR3 is 13 amino acids. V shed 3 bases and J shed 1 base, with 6 bases lying between them. The CDR3: CASSLTGNTEAFF. The CDR3 region has the DNA TGTGCCAGCAGCTTGACAGGGAACACTGAAGCTTTCTTT. The full variable domain, with the rest looked up from reference TRBV7-2 and TRBJ1-1, is GAGVSQSPSNKVTEKGKDVELRCDPISGHTALYWYRQSLGQGLEFLIYFQGNSAPDKSGLPSDRFSAERTGGSVSTLTIQRTQQEDSAVYLCASSLTGNTEAFFGQGTRLTVV.

The V gene is TRBV29-1, the J gene TRBJ2-7; 9 nucleotides match TRBD1. The V gene end was trimmed by 6 bases and the J gene end by 7 bases; junction bases not matched to a gene: 10. Germline loops: CDR1 SQVTM, CDR2 ANQGSEA. CDR3 length: 13 amino acids. The CDR3: CSVSGTGLGEQYF. In DNA form, the CDR3 reads TGCAGCGTCTCCGGGACAGGGCTAGGGGAGCAGTACTTC.

The rearrangement links TRBV7-9 to TRBJ2-5, with 9 bases aligning to TRBD2. CDR1 is SEHNR and CDR2 is FQNEAQ in the germline V gene (reference sequence). This CDR3 has 15 residues. Unmatched junction bases numbered 10, after V lost 6 bases and J lost 5 bases. The CDR3 here is CASSFFIAGVETQYF. CDR3 nucleotides: TGTGCCAGCAGTTTCTTCATAGCGGGAGTGGAGACCCAGTACTTC.

The chain combines TRBV5-1 with TRBJ2-3, with D maybe TRBD1 (5 bases). The ends were cut back, 0 bases at V and 1 base at J, with 15 bases in the middle. The CDR3 runs to 17 residues. Germline V gene sequence: CDR1 SGHRS, CDR2 YFSETQ. CDR3 region: CASSLAGTGPRTDTQYF. In DNA, the CDR3 is TGCGCCAGCAGCTTGGCCGGTACAGGACCTCGCACAGATACGCAGTATTTT.

The J gene is TRBJ2-5, the V gene TRBV5-1; no definite D call. The CDR3 sequence is 11 residues long. Germline CDR1 is SGHRS and CDR2 is YFSETQ. Between the trimmed V and J ends, which lost 4 bases and 2 bases, there was a span of 3 bases. CDR3 in amino acids: CASSLQETQYF. The CDR3 DNA is TGCGCCAGCAGCCTGCAAGAGACCCAGTACTTC.

The chain carries TRBV27 and TRBJ1-2; 9 nucleotides agree with TRBD1. Per germline, CDR1 MNHEY and CDR2 SMNVEV (reference sequence). Trimming removed 6 bases from V and 8 bases from J; junction bases left unmatched: 13. This CDR3 contains 15 residues. CDR3 region: CASRITGGSQRGYTF. CDR3 sequence (DNA): TGTGCCAGCAGAATCACAGGGGGCAGTCAACGAGGCTACACCTTC.

The chain carries TRBV7-9 and TRBJ1-1, with 7 bases fitting TRBD1. The germline gives CDR1 SEHNR, CDR2 FQNEAQ (reference sequence). This CDR3 contains 15 residues. The J segment lost 0 bases and the V segment lost 4 bases, leaving 5 bases of the junction unmatched. The chain's CDR3 is CASSSPGTVNTEAFF. DNA for the CDR3: TGTGCCAGCAGCTCACCCGGGACAGTGAACACTGAAGCTTTCTTT.

This rearrangement joins TRBV7-2 to TRBJ2-1; D gene unclear. Trimming cost V 5 bases and J 8 bases, with 10 bases left between them. Germline V lookup: CDR1 SGHTA, CDR2 FQGNSA. CDR3 length equals 12 residues. CDR3 coding DNA: TGTGCCAGCAGCAGTACTTATGATGAGCAGTTCTTC. Translation: CASSSTYDEQFF.

The V gene is TRBV27, the J gene TRBJ2-7; 11 bases are a match to TRBD1. V dropped 6 bases and J dropped 4; count of bases not matched to a gene: 8. Germline assignment: CDR1 MNHEY and CDR2 SMNVEV (reference sequence). The CDR3 covers 15 residues. CDR3 region: CASRLRTGGWYEQYF. For the CDR3, the DNA is TGTGCCAGCAGATTAAGGACAGGGGGCTGGTACGAGCAGTACTTC.